The TCR beta chain under discussion was sequenced for a study of CD4 T cells in relation to SARS-CoV-2 and coronaviruses (dated by TCRdb to the early 2020s). Study-wide context: In the ViraFEST assay, PBMCs were cultured with antigen for roughly ten days, after which TCR beta CDR3s were sequenced to identify clonal expansions specific to the antigen. A different, Illumina-based TCR-beta assay was used to sequence expansion assays from other donors in the study. HLA restriction was mapped for shared crossreactive spike epitopes using patient-derived lymphoblastoid cell lines. The Adaptive Biotechnologies TCR-sequencing kit was used to sequence samples from a few pre-COVID donors and the naive versus memory experiments, while other data came from Illumina-based sequencing. At the level of individual TCR clonotypes, the study measured memory CD4+ T cell crossreactivity between SARS-CoV-2 spike protein and common cold coronavirus spike proteins. An HIV-1 Nef peptide pool or a culture without peptide was used as the negative reference condition. Broad study findings and their caveats: Crossreactivity analysis was centred on spike protein, so crossreactivity against other viral proteins was not assessed. In roughly 70% of donors, memory CD4+ clonotypes turned up that crossrecognized SARS-CoV-2 and at least one common cold coronavirus spike. Crossreactive clones showed significantly weaker SARS-CoV-2-driven expansion than monoreactive clones, consistent with antigenic imprinting. Small numbers of patients and of tested TCRs were a limitation of the study. No donor contributed both pre-pandemic and post-infection samples, which limited tracing the source of pre-existing responses.

The library was produced with the immunoSEQ multiplex PCR assay. Turning to the authors' computational methods: Preprocessing removed nonproductive sequences and CDR3s not starting with C, not ending with F or W, or shorter than 7 amino acids. The MANAFEST web app identified antigen-specific clonotypes based on expansion compared with the reference and other culture wells. A clone counted as positive if significantly expanded in 2 of 3 replicate wells versus the reference culture at FDR below 0.05. For a clone to be considered positive, significant expansion relative to all other tandem wells and an odds ratio above 5 were also required. After three terminal residues were trimmed from each end, CDR3 homology was quantified as pairwise Levenshtein distance using the stringdist R package. Sourced from immuneACCESS, this table was stored by TCRdb with only in-frame sequences that have V and J called. A share of the clones is absent; for the studies checked, an unresolved V gene accounts for under half, and the remainder has no known explanation. Clone size and V and J calls were adopted from that table, with D and trimming inferred from the DNA. The sample yields roughly 20,000 clones; approximately 78% were counted once. The top ten clones comprise roughly 19% of the sample.

Remarks on this clone: The antigen this receptor binds is unknown. The junction does not match germline at one end; this may be a read error.

CD4+ T cells from unexposed donors were collected before the COVID-19 pandemic (2011-2018). Following 10 days of culture, the EasySep CD4+ T cell isolation kit was used to isolate CD4+ T cells. As cell numbers permitted, CD4+ T cells from unexposed donors were tested for reactivity to SARS-CoV-2 S and N and to four common cold coronavirus spike pools. Each well held 2 million to 2.5 million PBMCs cultured in IMDM containing approximately 5.4% human AB serum and approximately 9.3 IU/ml IL-2. Half of the culture medium was replaced with fresh IL-2-containing medium on days 3 and 7. In general, triplicate replicate wells were used for every peptide culture condition. The leukapheresis product for the unexposed donors was obtained through commercial purchase. Ficoll-Paque PLUS gradient centrifugation was used to isolate PBMCs from either whole blood or leukapheresis product. The PBMCs went either fresh into the expansion assay or into cryopreservation at -140 degrees C. The QIAamp Micro DNA Kit was used to extract genomic DNA from the CD4+ T cells.

The germline V gene gives CDR1 as ENHRY and CDR2 as SYGVKD. Counted from cysteine to phenylalanine, this CDR3 has 13 amino acids. Only the CDR3 portion is preserved as DNA: 39 bases, with reading frame beginning at the first base. The sample was CD4+ T cells from PBMCs, cultured in vitro. The chain is assembled from TRBV10-3 and TRBJ2-1, and TRBD1 matches 8 of the central bases. The receptor was isolated from a human donor in good health. The DNA is as follows: TGTGCCCTCAGGGGGCCCTCCTACAATGAGCAGTTCTTC. Translated, it reads CALRGPSYNEQFF.